This is a list of T cell receptor beta chains from one sample in a study of OX40 agonist ivuxolimab in advanced cancers. This table comes from immunoSEQ multiplex PCR, and its TCRdb copy is limited to in-frame clones, with some not included. This sample has about 13,000 clones, with 75% to 85% found just once. The specimen comprised CD4+ or CD8+ T cells sorted from blood, sampled in a trial of the OX40 agonist ivuxolimab. Every receptor here comes from an adult with an advanced solid tumor such as melanoma, head and neck, liver or kidney cancer. Each CDR3 is given with its conserved first and last residue. The D gene is left open where the match is weak. Clone size is not always given. Where it is, it says once, few, many or a class for expanded clones.

v_gene	d_gene	abundance	j_gene	CDR3aa	CDR3nt
TRBV4-2	.	.	TRBJ1-4	CASSQDREVLKLFF	TGTGCCAGCAGCCAAGATAGGGAAGTCCTGAAACTGTTTTTT
TRBV28	.	.	TRBJ1-5	CASSLSLPDSLNQPQHF	TGTGCCAGCAGTTTATCTCTTCCCGACAGCCTCAATCAGCCCCAGCATTTT
TRBV6-1	TRBD1	.	TRBJ2-7	CASSEGQGAGYEQYF	TGTGCCAGCAGTGAGGGACAGGGGGCAGGCTACGAGCAGTACTTC
TRBV4-2	TRBD2	.	TRBJ2-3	CASSPLRGTSGVGGTDTQYF	TGTGCCAGCAGCCCACTAAGGGGGACTAGCGGGGTGGGGGGAACAGATACGCAGTATTTT
TRBV15	.	.	TRBJ1-2	CATSREDSHGYTF	TGTGCCACCAGCAGAGAGGACAGCCATGGCTACACCTTC
TRBV4-1	.	.	TRBJ2-2	CASSSSRIQGTGELFF	TGCGCCAGCAGCTCCAGCCGTATTCAGGGGACCGGGGAGCTGTTTTTT
TRBV5-6	.	.	TRBJ2-2	CASSLYVGQNTGELFF	TGTGCCAGCAGCTTGTACGTCGGTCAGAACACCGGGGAGCTGTTTTTT
TRBV27	.	.	TRBJ1-5	CASRGENFPQHF	TGTGCCAGCCGGGGGGAGAATTTCCCCCAGCATTTT
TRBV27	TRBD2	.	TRBJ2-1	CASSPPHTSGEQFF	TGTGCCAGCAGTCCTCCCCACACTAGCGGGGAGCAGTTCTTC
TRBV9	.	few	TRBJ1-2	CASSVGGSGGGYTF	TGTGCCAGCAGCGTAGGAGGGTCCGGCGGCGGCTACACCTTC
TRBV27	.	many	TRBJ2-1	CASSVASSYNEQFF	TGTGCCAGCTCGGTAGCGAGCTCCTACAATGAGCAGTTCTTC
TRBV16	TRBD1	.	TRBJ1-1	CASSQFRIQTGDMNTEAFF	TGTGCCAGCAGCCAATTTAGGATTCAGACAGGGGACATGAACACTGAAGCTTTCTTT
TRBV4-3	TRBD1	.	TRBJ2-1	CASSTRTGGDEQFF	TGCGCCAGCAGCACCCGGACAGGGGGCGATGAGCAGTTCTTC
TRBV9	TRBD1	once	TRBJ1-1	CASSVQGDTEAFF	TGTGCCAGCAGCGTTCAGGGGGACACTGAAGCTTTCTTT
TRBV10-3	.	.	TRBJ1-1	CAISESTATEAFF	TGTGCCATCAGTGAGTCGACAGCCACTGAAGCTTTCTTT
TRBV6-1	.	once	TRBJ1-1	CASSEFGPGWTEAFF	TGTGCCAGCAGTGAATTCGGGCCGGGATGGACTGAAGCTTTCTTT
TRBV7-2	.	.	TRBJ2-2	CASSMTRSGELFF	TGTGCCAGCAGCATGACTAGGTCCGGGGAGCTGTTTTTT
TRBV13	.	.	TRBJ2-3	CASSSRGEFSPDTQYF	TGTGCCAGCAGCAGCAGGGGAGAATTTAGTCCAGATACGCAGTATTTT
TRBV6-1	.	.	TRBJ1-1	CASSAGIMNTEAFF	TGTGCCAGCAGCGCTGGGATTATGAACACTGAAGCTTTCTTT
TRBV25-1	TRBD1	.	TRBJ2-3	CASSEGRTGDTDTQYF	TGTGCCAGCAGTGAAGGGCGGACAGGGGACACAGATACGCAGTATTTT
TRBV6-4	.	medium-sized	TRBJ2-2	CASSDRGTGELFF	TGTGCCAGCAGTGACAGGGGCACCGGGGAGCTGTTTTTT
TRBV5-5	.	once	TRBJ1-6	CAGGAGQDSPLHF	TGTGCCGGTGGGGCAGGGCAGGATTCACCCCTCCACTTT
TRBV30	TRBD1	.	TRBJ1-1	CAWSPGTGSTEAFF	TGTGCCTGGAGTCCCGGGACAGGGAGTACTGAAGCTTTCTTT
TRBV2	.	.	TRBJ1-5	CASSKDLGESQHF	TGTGCCAGCAGTAAAGACCTCGGGGAGTCCCAGCATTTT
TRBV19	.	medium-sized	TRBJ2-1	CASSILGVDNEQFF	TGTGCCAGTAGTATTCTGGGGGTCGACAATGAGCAGTTCTTC
TRBV2	.	.	TRBJ2-7	CASSDSVDYEQYF	TGTGCCAGCAGTGACTCCGTAGACTACGAGCAGTACTTC
TRBV5-1	.	.	TRBJ2-7	CASSLEGGTSYEQYF	TGCGCCAGCAGCTTGGAGGGGGGAACCTCCTACGAGCAGTACTTC
TRBV18	.	few	TRBJ2-7	CASSPLQGLSYEQYF	TGTGCCAGCTCACCACTTCAGGGGCTTTCCTACGAGCAGTACTTC
TRBV6-6	TRBD2	.	TRBJ2-5	CASSWAAREGGETQYF	TGTGCCAGCAGTTGGGCTGCGCGGGAGGGCGGGGAGACCCAGTACTTC
TRBV19	.	.	TRBJ2-7	CASSDSSYEQYF	TGTGCCAGTAGTGACAGCTCCTACGAGCAGTACTTC
TRBV11-2	TRBD1	.	TRBJ2-7	CASSLALGTGAYEQYF	TGTGCCAGCAGCCTTGCCTTGGGGACAGGGGCGTACGAGCAGTACTTC
TRBV28	TRBD1	once	TRBJ1-3	CASSLTTQGALPGNTIYF	TGTGCCAGCAGCCTCACTACACAGGGGGCGCTCCCTGGAAACACCATATATTTT
TRBV11-2	.	.	TRBJ2-1	CASSLMTGPYNEQFF	TGTGCCAGCAGCTTAATGACCGGGCCTTACAATGAGCAGTTCTTC
TRBV5-1	TRBD1	.	TRBJ2-1	CASSLAGTGEIDEQFF	TGCGCCAGCAGCTTGGCCGGGACAGGGGAAATCGATGAGCAGTTCTTC
TRBV5-4	.	.	TRBJ2-7	CASSSLGTAAYEQYF	TGTGCCAGCAGCTCCCTTGGGACTGCGGCCTACGAGCAGTACTTC
TRBV11-1	.	.	TRBJ2-5	CASSGVAEETQYF	TGTGCCAGCAGCGGAGTAGCGGAGGAGACCCAGTACTTC
TRBV11-2	.	.	TRBJ1-1	CASSLDRWLDTEAFF	TGTGCCAGCAGCTTAGACCGGTGGTTGGACACTGAAGCTTTCTTT
TRBV5-1	.	.	TRBJ1-5	CASSVEWGSNQPQHF	TGCGCCAGCAGTGTTGAATGGGGGAGCAATCAGCCCCAGCATTTT